The next 25 T cell receptor beta chains were all read from a single sample in a study of OX40 agonist ivuxolimab in advanced cancers. Repertoires were generated with immunoSEQ multiplex PCR, while TCRdb's copy carries only in-frame clones and drops some. Of roughly 150,000 clones listed, approximately 94% are singletons. Material: CD4+ or CD8+ T cells sorted from blood, obtained in a trial of the OX40 agonist ivuxolimab. All receptors derive from an adult with an advanced solid tumor such as melanoma, head and neck, liver or kidney cancer.

The gene calls are TRBV7-9 and TRBJ2-7; 7 bases are a match to TRBD2. There are 15 residues in the CDR3. Unmatched junction bases numbered 11, after V lost 4 bases and J lost 5 bases. The germline V gene has CDR1 SEHNR and CDR2 FQNEAQ (reference sequence). For the CDR3, the DNA is TGTGCCAGCAGCTCCTTGGGGCGGGAGCACGACGAGCAGTACTTC. This translates into CASSSLGREHDEQYF.

CDR3: CASSLMGLSYEQYF. The CDR3 DNA sequence: TGTGCCAGCAGCTTAATGGGACTCTCCTACGAGCAGTACTTC. This chain joins TRBV7-2 and TRBJ2-7; D may be TRBD2 (6 bases). CDR3 length equals 14 residues. The germline CDR1 and CDR2 sequences are SGHTA and FQGNSA. V lost 2 bases and J 0 bases, leaving 8 bases between the germline ends. Full variable domain (missing parts from reference TRBV7-2 and TRBJ2-7): GAGVSQSPSNKVTEKGKDVELRCDPISGHTALYWYRQSLGQGLEFLIYFQGNSAPDKSGLPSDRFSAERTGGSVSTLTIQRTQQEDSAVYLCASSLMGLSYEQYFGPGTRLTVT.

V usage is TRBV9 and J usage is TRBJ1-2; D call uncertain. The germline V and J ends were trimmed by 2 bases and 8 bases, with 13 bases remaining between them. This CDR3 spans 13 amino acids. CDR1 is SGDLS and CDR2 is YYNGEE in the germline V gene. CDR3 amino acids: CASSVGRLRGYTF. The CDR3 DNA reads as TGTGCCAGCAGCGTTGGTAGGTTACGAGGCTACACCTTC.

This clone appeared once. V is TRBV2 and J is TRBJ1-1, with unresolved D. CDR3 size: 13 residues. Germline V gives CDR1 SNHLY, CDR2 FYNNEI. Deletions cut 6 bases from V and 1 base from J, with 9 bases between. CDR3 amino acids: CASRAVENTEAFF. DNA of the CDR3: TGTGCCAGCAGGGCGGTTGAGAACACTGAAGCTTTCTTT.

The chain recombines TRBV2 with TRBJ2-7; D tentatively fits TRBD1 or TRBD2 (5 bases each). Trimming pared 6 bases from V and 2 bases from J, leaving 8 bases between. Germline assignment: CDR1 SNHLY and CDR2 FYNNEI. The CDR3 consists of 12 residues. In DNA form, the CDR3 reads TGTGCCAGCAGGGGGGATACCTACGAGCAGTACTTC. Protein product: CASRGDTYEQYF. The full variable domain, in which reference TRBV2 and TRBJ2-7 provide the parts outside the CDR3, is EPEVTQTPSHQVTQMGQEVILRCVPISNHLYFYWYRQILGQKVEFLVSFYNNEISEKSEIFDDQFSVERPDGSNFTLKIRSTKLEDSAMYFCASRGDTYEQYFGPGTRLTVT.

The chain is built from TRBV27 and TRBJ2-7; D possibly corresponds to TRBD2 (5 bases). V was trimmed by 5 bases and J by 4 bases, leaving 18 bases between them. CDR1 MNHEY and CDR2 SMNVEV come from the germline V gene (reference sequence). This CDR3 comprises 15 residues. The DNA for the CDR3 is TGTGCCAGCAGTCACCTCAGCGGTAATAATTACGAGCAGTACTTC. It codes for CASSHLSGNNYEQYF.

CDR3 in amino acids: CASSGTGSSPNNEQFF. In DNA, the CDR3 is TGCGCCAGCAGCGGTACAGGGTCTTCCCCTAACAATGAGCAGTTCTTC. The genes are TRBV5-1 and TRBJ2-1; weak D call: TRBD1 (6 bases). The germline V and J ends were trimmed by 4 bases and 5 bases, with 19 bases remaining between them. The CDR3 totals 16 residues. Germline V gene lookup returns CDR1 SGHRS and CDR2 YFSETQ.

The rearrangement uses TRBV4-1 and TRBJ2-1; TRBD2 aligns across 10 bases. There are 16 residues in the CDR3. The V segment lost 2 bases and the J segment 8 bases; nucleotides outside the gene matches: 9. Germline V gene lookup returns CDR1 MGHRA and CDR2 YSYEKL. The CDR3 loop reads CASSQSRAGGPDEQFF. CDR3 nucleotide sequence: TGCGCCAGCAGCCAATCACGAGCGGGGGGGCCCGATGAGCAGTTCTTC.

J is TRBJ1-2 and V is TRBV2; 8 nucleotides line up with TRBD1. The V segment lost 6 bases and the J segment 5 bases; nucleotides outside the gene matches: 5. The V gene's germline CDR1 is SNHLY and CDR2 FYNNEI. This CDR3 spans 13 amino acids. DNA for the CDR3: TGTGCCAGCAGCGGGGACAGGCAATATGGCTACACCTTC. Its protein is CASSGDRQYGYTF.

J is TRBJ2-1 and V is TRBV28; D ambiguous. With 11 bases removed from V and 0 bases from J, the gap between germline ends came to 11 bases. The CDR3 has 13 residues. CDR1 and CDR2 from the germline V gene are MDHEN and SYDVKM. The CDR3 sequence is CALRASSYNEQFF. The DNA of the CDR3 is TGTGCCCTTCGGGCGAGCTCCTACAATGAGCAGTTCTTC.

This clone was observed once. The rearrangement uses TRBV7-2 and TRBJ1-4, with D possibly TRBD1 on 5 matching bases. V shed 5 bases and J shed 7 bases, with 14 bases lying between them. The germline V gene encodes CDR1 SGHTA and CDR2 FQGNSA. The length of the CDR3 is 14 residues. CDR3 sequence (DNA): TGTGCCAGCAGCCATCCCCATGGGACTGAAAAACTGTTTTTT. Translated, it gives CASSHPHGTEKLFF. The full variable domain, in which reference TRBV7-2 and TRBJ1-4 provide the parts outside the CDR3, is GAGVSQSPSNKVTEKGKDVELRCDPISGHTALYWYRQSLGQGLEFLIYFQGNSAPDKSGLPSDRFSAERTGGSVSTLTIQRTQQEDSAVYLCASSHPHGTEKLFFGSGTQLSVL.

The V and J genes are TRBV19 and TRBJ2-1; D unresolved. V was pared by 7 bases and J by 5 bases, with 15 bases between. The CDR3 is 14 amino acids. From germline, CDR1 is LNHDA and CDR2 SQIVND (reference sequence). CDR3 loop: CASISTAANNEQFF. The CDR3 region has the DNA TGTGCCAGTATCTCTACGGCAGCTAACAATGAGCAGTTCTTC.

The gene calls are TRBV19 and TRBJ1-2, with 7 nucleotides matching TRBD1. The CDR3 is 12 residues long. Germline V gene sequence: CDR1 LNHDA, CDR2 SQIVND (reference sequence). Losses at the gene ends were 9 bases for V and 6 bases for J; bases not matched to a gene: 7. The CDR3 region has the DNA TGTGCCAGCCGGTACGGGACAGATGGCTACACCTTC. Its protein product is CASRYGTDGYTF.

The V gene is TRBV7-3, the J gene TRBJ2-3; D is undetermined. V lost 1 base, J lost 0 bases, and 8 bases lay in between. In germline, CDR1 is SGHTA, CDR2 FQGTGA. This CDR3 spans 15 amino acids. The CDR3 sequence: CASSLSYHSTDTQYF. The CDR3 DNA sequence: TGTGCCAGCAGCTTAAGCTACCACAGCACAGATACGCAGTATTTT.

The V and J genes are TRBV20-1 and TRBJ2-7, with D tentatively TRBD2 (6 bases). Germline CDR1 and CDR2: DFQATT and SNEGSKA (reference sequence). This CDR3 region has 11 residues. V lost 7 bases and J 3 bases, leaving 10 bases between the germline ends. The CDR3 sequence: CSGASDYEQYF. As DNA, the CDR3 is TGCAGTGGTGCTAGCGACTACGAGCAGTACTTC.

The genes are TRBV6-4 and TRBJ2-6, with 7 bases aligning to TRBD1. This CDR3 is built from 20 residues. Per the germline V gene, CDR1 is MRHNA and CDR2 is SNTAGT. V was pared by 6 bases and J by 0 bases, with 17 bases of the junction left unmatched. The CDR3 loop is CASRDKDRDLPRSGANVLTF. The DNA of the CDR3 is TGTGCCAGCAGAGATAAAGACAGGGACCTCCCACGCTCTGGGGCCAACGTCCTGACTTTC.

The CDR3 region is CASSPRTVDLNEKLFF. The CDR3, as DNA: TGTGCCAGCAGTCCAAGGACGGTGGACCTTAATGAAAAACTGTTTTTT. This chain uses TRBV27 with TRBJ1-4; D gene uncertain. The CDR3 contains 16 residues. The germline V and J ends were trimmed by 5 bases and 4 bases, with 17 bases remaining between them. Germline CDR1 reads MNHEY; CDR2 reads SMNVEV (reference sequence). Variable domain in full (rest from reference TRBV27 and TRBJ1-4): EAQVTQNPRYLITVTGKKLTVTCSQNMNHEYMSWYRQDPGLGLRQIYYSMNVEVTDKGDVPEGYKVSRKEKRNFPLILESPSPNQTSLYFCASSPRTVDLNEKLFFGSGTQLSVL.

The chain employs TRBV5-6 and TRBJ1-4; a possible D gene is TRBD1 (5 bases). Deletions cut 4 bases from V and 8 bases from J, with 12 bases between. Germline V gives CDR1 SGHDT, CDR2 YYEEEE. The CDR3 is 13 amino acids. This chain's CDR3 is CASSRDVVEKLFF. For the CDR3, the DNA is TGTGCCAGCAGCAGGGACGTGGTGGAAAAACTGTTTTTT.

The chain uses TRBV18 and TRBJ1-1, with D hard to call. The V end was cut by 5 bases, the J end by 4 bases, with 14 bases between. CDR1 KGHSH and CDR2 LQKENI come from the germline V gene. This CDR3 is built from 14 residues. The CDR3 DNA sequence: TGTGCCAGCTCAGGGCAGCGGGAAGGCACTGAAGCTTTCTTT. Translation: CASSGQREGTEAFF.

The rearrangement links TRBV28 to TRBJ2-7; 7 bases map to TRBD1. Trimming cost V 2 bases and J 5 bases; bases outside gene matches: 12. CDR1 is MDHEN and CDR2 is SYDVKM in the germline V gene. The length of the CDR3 is 16 residues. Written as DNA, the CDR3 is TGTGCCAGCAGTTTAGCGAGGGGGACAGCCCGAAACGAGCAGTACTTC. It specifies CASSLARGTARNEQYF.

The chain is built from TRBV27 and TRBJ1-5, with D unclear. V was shortened by 5 bases and J by 2 bases, with 13 bases between the two germline ends. The length of the CDR3 is 15 residues. Germline loops: CDR1 MNHEY, CDR2 SMNVEV (reference sequence). The CDR3 coding sequence is TGTGCCAGCAGTCCCCGCGGGGTGGGCAATCAGCCCCAGCATTTT. Amino acid sequence: CASSPRGVGNQPQHF.

The gene calls are TRBV5-1 and TRBJ2-7; D may match TRBD1 or TRBD2 (6 bases each). The CDR3 has 15 amino acids. CDR1 SGHRS and CDR2 YFSETQ come from the germline V gene. The V and J ends lost 4 bases and 4 bases respectively, with 18 bases between them. CDR3: CASSQQGLGGYEQYF. As DNA, the CDR3 is TGCGCCAGCAGCCAACAGGGCCTGGGGGGTTACGAGCAGTACTTC.

The chain couples TRBV6-5 to TRBJ2-7, with 8 bases fitting TRBD1. The trim removed 2 bases at V and 5 bases at J, leaving 8 bases unmatched. Germline CDR1 is MNHEY and CDR2 is SVGAGI. The CDR3 sequence is 15 residues long. The CDR3: CASSYQQGVGDEQYF. The CDR3 bases are TGTGCCAGCAGTTACCAACAGGGGGTCGGTGACGAGCAGTACTTC.

V is TRBV6-5 and J is TRBJ2-7; 11 bases align to TRBD2. The ends lost 6 bases at V and 3 bases at J; junction bases unmatched: 7. The CDR3 is made up of 15 amino acids. CDR1 is MNHEY, CDR2 SVGAGI, per germline. This CDR3 is CASSRLAGSFYEQYF. The CDR3 DNA reads TGTGCCAGCAGCAGACTAGCGGGGTCCTTCTACGAGCAGTACTTC.

The chain employs TRBV4-3 and TRBJ2-1, with D perhaps matching TRBD1 (6 bases). Trimming left V 1 base short and J 4 bases short, with 14 bases between. The V gene's germline CDR1 is LGHNA and CDR2 YSLEER. There are 16 residues in the CDR3. Here the CDR3 reads CASSQAQGVGYNEQFF. CDR3 DNA sequence: TGCGCCAGCAGCCAAGCACAGGGTGTGGGTTACAATGAGCAGTTCTTC.